The clone carrying this T cell receptor beta chain appeared many times. The CDR3 has 15 residues. Germline loops: CDR1 LGHDT, CDR2 YNNKEL (reference sequence). V was shortened by 7 bases and J by 3 bases, with 15 bases between the two germline ends. The sample belongs to a study of blood T cell repertoires in COVID-19. Repertoires were generated with immunoSEQ multiplex PCR, while TCRdb's copy carries only in-frame clones and drops some. Of 120,000 to 150,000 clones detected, about 84% appear once; the ten largest clones hold 1.6%. The age range of participants was about 18 to 100 years, with residence in about two dozen US areas. It was within 2 weeks before study entry that exposed participants met a COVID-19 case.

The sequence was obtained from a woman aged 18-29 years who had been exposed to COVID-19. This rearrangement joins TRBV3-1 (or the pseudogene TRBV3-2) to TRBJ2-2; maybe TRBD2 (6 bases). Sequenced: PBMCs or T cells enriched from blood (not recorded which). CDR3 protein: CASNHGGSYTGELFF. CDR3 in DNA: TGTGCCAGCAACCATGGGGGGTCGTACACCGGGGAGCTGTTTTTT.